The present T cell receptor beta chain was sequenced within a study of cytomegalovirus exposure and HLA in healthy donors (dated by TCRdb to about 2017). A note on the overall study: In an earlier analysis of under 750 of the donors, approximately 260 Gb of sequence data and about 110 million unique TCR beta sequences from some 170 million T cells were reported. About 280 gigabases of sequencing data and some 85 million unique TCR sequences were included in an early release covering 550 to 650 HLA-typed donors. Of the roughly 400 genotyped donors, around 81% fell in the genetic ancestry cluster associated with self-reported Caucasian donors. The aim of the study was to test whether cataloging public T cell receptors could identify signatures of past pathogen exposure. The study profiled the T cell repertoires of about 720 subjects by immunosequencing and related them to cytomegalovirus serostatus. A separate validation cohort of roughly 130 different subjects was used in addition to the approximately 640-subject first cohort. The study combined high-throughput TCR immunosequencing, statistical association of individual TCRs with disease status, and machine learning to predict cytomegalovirus infection status. In a later analysis, previously published TCR beta repertoires from hundreds of donors were re-analyzed and high-resolution HLA genotyping was added so that TCR occurrence patterns could be studied. The later analysis used no new phenotypic data to find candidate immune exposures, relying instead on TCR beta sequences and their occurrence across donors. To decide whether each TCR beta V gene segment behaved as functional or pseudogenic, an earlier analysis of some 580 of the donors relied on high-throughput TCR beta sequencing. Donor age, sex, ethnicity and CMV serostatus were compiled together with the repertoire data. A later genetic analysis took genome-wide SNP genotypes for about three fifths of the roughly 670 donors and used that subset as a discovery cohort. Every discovery cohort repertoire had been produced on one sequencing platform. HLA typing included class I and class II loci at four-digit resolution. The number of donors typed differed by locus, with 629-630 for A, B, C, DRB1 and DQB1, roughly 550 for DQA1, 606 for DPA1, and under 490 for DPB1. Roughly 5 DR-DQ haplotypes were handled as single units for association and clustering, since linkage in the cohort was strong. Among under 450 genotyped donors of the cohort, an average of approximately 240,000 unique TCR beta nucleotide sequences were sequenced per donor, roughly a sixth of them non-productive. Summary of the overall study and its limitations: Immune exposure information for the cohort was limited to CMV serostatus. Correlated functional status among segregating V segments might be attributable to linkage disequilibrium, but an unknown experimental factor could not be ruled out. At a false discovery rate of 0.05, a later analysis linked approximately 18,000 TCR beta sequences to specific HLA alleles. Because HLA typing was missing for some donors at each locus, association tests included only the typed subset. A further reported finding was that TCR beta sequences accurately predicted the HLA-A and HLA-B alleles for most subjects in the first cohort. Presence/absence analyses assumed roughly uniform sequencing depth across donors, an assumption that may not hold. When HLA alleles, especially DR and DQ, strongly co-occurred, TCR associations were difficult to assign to individual alleles. Most TCR sequences were seen in very few donors, while some public TCRs were found in many individuals. In an earlier analysis of about 540 of the donors, most TCR beta V segments were observed in productive rearrangements about 90% or about 30% of the time, broadly matching IMGT annotations. The classifier was reported to diagnose cytomegalovirus status with high specificity and sensitivity in both the original cohort and the validation cohort. A later analysis found that most CMV-associated TCR beta chains appeared HLA-restricted, with HLA associations seemingly driven largely by CMV exposure. Several of the top co-occurrence clusters appeared to be linked to parvovirus B19, influenza, CMV and Epstein-Barr virus, according to a later analysis. Some IMGT-functional V segments, including TRBV6-2 and TRBV6-3, could not be told apart with the 87-base-pair reads, so those segments were excluded. In a later genetic analysis, fewer N-insertions in productive TCRs were reported among donors in an Asian-associated ancestry cluster than the roughly 700-donor mean. A cluster of highly shared sequence variants was judged likely to be a technical artifact of the sequencing pipeline. According to a later analysis, TCR association rates differed among HLA loci, with DRB1 alleles showing the most associated TCRs and HLA-C alleles showing the fewest. The study listed 150 to 200 TCR beta chains as associated with cytomegalovirus. A few of the identified cytomegalovirus-associated TCR beta chains were confirmed in vitro to be specific for cytomegalovirus antigens. In a later analysis, HLA-associated TCR beta chains showed more clonal expansion and lower generation probabilities than non-associated chains that were equally common. In this cohort, only TCR beta chains were sequenced, and detectable features were limited by the absence of alpha or paired-chain data. A later genetic analysis associated a missense DCLRE1C variant with V-gene and J-gene trimming of TCR beta chains, and an independent cohort replicated the association. The earlier analysis of 450 to 700 of the donors excluded roughly 17 rarely observed V segments, including chromosome 9 orphons, because counts were too low. The authors suggested that the approach could potentially be generalized to other disease states and immunological phenotypes.

Concerning this clone itself: Its cognate antigen has yet to be identified.

A distance of 16 bases separates the germline ends of V and J, which lose 0 bases and 8 bases respectively. From cysteine to phenylalanine, the CDR3 is 16 amino acids long. Of the read, only the CDR3 DNA is kept; its 48 bases are in frame from base 1. CDR1 and CDR2 are drawn from the germline V gene: LGHNA, YNFKEQ. The cohort comprised 710 or so healthy bone marrow donors. At the time of sampling, every cohort member was nominally healthy, though immune exposures that went unrecorded were likely present. The donor tested CMV seropositive, placing the donor among the 250 to 350 seropositive members of the cohort. Each donor provided a peripheral blood sample, and peripheral blood mononuclear cells were used for TCR beta sequencing. The Qiagen DNeasy Blood Extraction Kit was used to extract genomic DNA from the blood cell samples. Library prep was done by the immunoSEQ multiplex PCR assay. The multiplex PCR relied on a mix of 60 forward primers for TCR Vbeta segments and 13 reverse primers for TCR Jbeta segments. The CDR3 region of rearranged TCR beta genes was amplified from genomic DNA with a multiplex PCR assay. On the Illumina HiSeq System, the amplified TCR beta libraries were sequenced as 87-base-pair reads. Per the source publication's procedure: A later analysis tallied 75 million to 95 million unique TCR beta chains across the roughly 610 repertoires, and about 10 million of those chains were shared by two or more donors. A nearest-neighbor algorithm error-corrected the raw reads and collapsed the reads into unique sequences, merging closely related sequences to remove PCR and sequencing errors. To assign V, D and J gene segments, CDR3 sequences were aligned to IMGT reference sequences. For a sequence to be retained, at least a six-nucleotide match to both a V gene segment and a J gene segment was required. Rearrangements were called productive when the CDR3 lacked stop codons and stayed in frame with V and J; all others were non-productive. CDR3 was defined by IMGT convention, running from the second conserved V-encoded cysteine to the conserved J-encoded phenylalanine. The earlier analysis of a few hundred of the donors excluded sequences that lacked an unambiguous match to a single V gene segment. An earlier analysis of roughly 590 of the donors called V segments functional above 56.7% productive rearrangements and segregating when the between-donor standard deviation exceeded 5%. A statistical classification framework was built to diagnose cytomegalovirus status from the catalog of TCR beta chain sequences. In a later analysis, TCR nucleotide sequences were compared against IMGT/GENE-DB human TR gene sequences so that V and J genes could be assigned. The TCRdist pipeline was used in a later analysis to assign CDR3 sequences and most-parsimonious VDJ recombination scenarios. In a later analysis, each TCR beta chain was defined by its CDR3 amino acid sequence together with its V-gene family, and reads lacking a unique V-gene family were excluded. As a way to deal with suspected cross-contamination and a sequencing artifact, a later analysis dropped 450 to 600 nucleotide sequences that were highly shared and had low generation probability. In a later analysis, a clonal expansion index for each public chain was calculated from normalized within-repertoire ranks of inferred template counts. Generation probabilities in a later analysis came from a VDJ recombination model fitted to out-of-frame rearrangements, and those results were checked against IGoR. In a later analysis, hypergeometric tests were used to score TCR-TCR, TCR-HLA and TCR-CMV co-occurrence, with a repertoire-size bias correction applied to TCR pairs. To estimate false discovery rates, a later analysis permuted the HLA or CMV assignments 20 times. In a later analysis, co-occurring TCRs were grouped using DBSCAN, and TCRdist sequence similarity was added for clustering within HLA-allele-positive subsets. For co-occurrence clustering, repertoires with fewer than 30,000 or more than 120,000 public chains were excluded, along with roughly 5 repertoires with anomalous nucleotide sharing. Not all clones reach the TCRdb copy of this immuneACCESS table, which keeps in-frame sequences only. Checked studies attribute under half of the gap to unresolved V genes and leave the rest unexplained. That table is the source of V, J and clone size, and D and trimming were worked out from the DNA. The sample's clone listing holds roughly 200,000 clones. Around 1.1% of the sample lies in the top ten.

The sequenced material came from PBMCs. The sequence links TRBV4-2 to TRBJ2-2; the D gene is perhaps TRBD1, from 5 matching bases. The receptor was isolated from a girl aged 2-9 years in good health and CMV-seropositive. DNA sequence: TGTGCCAGCAGCCAAGAACCGCAAGGGGTAAAGGGGGAGCTGTTTTTT. It specifies CASSQEPQGVKGELFF.